The entry below describes one TCR beta chain. Its target is unknown. The data stem from a study of PD-1 blockade in mismatch repair-deficient tumors. Across the study: All were previously treated, progressing patients with about a dozen mismatch repair-deficient cancer types.

Method: immunoSEQ multiplex PCR; TCRdb's copy keeps in-frame clones and lacks some. The table includes roughly 15,000 clones, more than 65% detected once. Germline V gene sequence: CDR1 SGHRS, CDR2 YFSETQ. The CDR3 runs to 15 residues. Trimming took 0 bases from V and 7 from J, leaving 11 bases between them. Study-level results: Rapid post-treatment expansion, then contraction, generally preceding radiologic response, marked tumor-resident clones.

PCR or immunohistochemistry showed mismatch repair deficiency in every enrolled patient. TCRs were sequenced from a few patients responding to pembrolizumab. The TCR originated in an adult with mismatch repair-deficient cancer. The rearrangement links TRBV5-1 to TRBJ1-6; D not resolved. Sample: PBMCs, taken roughly 15 weeks after starting pembrolizumab. The CDR3 protein is CASSLDNPGNSPLHF. The CDR3 DNA sequence: TGCGCCAGCAGCTTGGACAACCCCGGGAATTCACCCCTCCACTTT.